Below, one T cell receptor (beta chain) is given with its context. The V end lost 3 bases, the J end lost 2 bases, and 6 bases lay between the germline ends. The CDR3 has 12 amino acids. The germline V gene encodes CDR1 GTSNPN and CDR2 SVGIG (reference sequence). This record comes from a study of blood T cell repertoires in COVID-19. Study-wide background: In each case, the material was cDNA or gDNA derived from T cells, B-cell-depleted T cells, or PBMCs.

Everyone who took part was roughly 18 to 89 years old, and they came from about two dozen US areas. Assignments of participants to cohorts depended upon their own reported clinical history. Generated by immunoSEQ multiplex PCR, the TCRdb table keeps only in-frame clones and is missing some. The repertoire holds about 210,000 clones, with 70% to 90% as singletons. This clonotype was sampled from a man between 35 and 55 years old who had recovered from COVID-19. The sample consisted of PBMCs or T cells enriched from blood (not recorded which). This chain uses TRBV30 with TRBJ2-3, with unresolved D. Written as DNA, the CDR3 is TGTGCCTGGAGCTTTTCCACAGATACGCAGTATTTT. This gives the protein CAWSFSTDTQYF.